This record concerns one T cell receptor (beta chain) sequence. What it binds is unknown. This sample stems from a study of T cell responses to AZD1222 COVID-19 vaccine. Sequencing used immunoSEQ multiplex PCR; TCRdb keeps in-frame clones, though not all of them. The sample yields more than 150,000 clones, approximately 92% seen once. Study-level points and caveats: The sample set comprised mostly white British donors with more females, and clonal diversity was possibly underestimated.

There are 16 residues in the CDR3. The germline CDR1 and CDR2 sequences are SGHVS and FNYEAQ. J was trimmed by 0 bases and V by 5 bases; bases with no gene match: 8. The gene calls are TRBV7-6 and TRBJ1-1; the match to TRBD1 covers 8 bases. This material consisted of peripheral blood, taken on day 0 of AZD1222 vaccination. This sequence originates from an adult in good health. CDR3 bases: TGTGCCAGCAGCCCGTCCGGGACAGGTCTGAACACTGAAGCTTTCTTT. Encoded protein: CASSPSGTGLNTEAFF.